This T cell receptor beta chain was identified during a study of cytomegalovirus exposure and HLA in healthy donors. Amplification used 60 Vbeta primers and 13 Jbeta primers. Assay used: immunoSEQ multiplex PCR; TCRdb lists only in-frame clones, some missing. The sample shows under 200,000 clones, more than 75% of them seen only once. Germline assignment: CDR1 SGHRS and CDR2 YFSETQ. The trim removed 4 bases at V and 5 bases at J, leaving 8 bases unmatched. CDR3 length: 14 amino acids. This chain links TRBV5-1 with TRBJ2-7; the match to TRBD1 covers 8 bases. The material sequenced was PBMCs. The sequence was collected from a woman aged 18-29 years in good health and CMV-seronegative. The CDR3 reads CASSLSGGVDEQYF. In DNA form, the CDR3 reads TGCGCCAGCAGCCTATCAGGGGGCGTGGACGAGCAGTACTTC. Full variable domain (missing parts from reference TRBV5-1 and TRBJ2-7): KAGVTQTPRYLIKTRGQQVTLSCSPISGHRSVSWYQQTPGQGLQFLFEYFSETQRNKGNFPGRFSGRQFSNSRSEMNVSTLELGDSALYLCASSLSGGVDEQYFGPGTRLTVT.